This T cell receptor beta chain was captured in a study of blood T cells in healthy people across ages. With 0 bases removed from V and 0 bases from J, the gap between germline ends came to 9 bases. Germline assignment: CDR1 MNHEY and CDR2 SVGAGI. This CDR3 is built from 15 residues. A second about 6 to 11 cycle PCR used barcoded and J-beta primers. With 12 random nucleotides, a template-switch adaptor tagged each individual cDNA molecule. TCRdb passed the 5' RACE reads through MiXCR, listing each CDR3 protein once. In the table there are around 1,000,000 distinct CDR3 sequences, about two fifths of which are singletons.

V usage is TRBV6-5 and J usage is TRBJ2-7; possibly TRBD1 for D (5 bases). This clonotype was sampled from a man between 18 and 29 years old in good health. Input material: blood. The CDR3 loop is CASSYSQGRSYEQYF. The DNA of the CDR3 is TGTGCCAGCAGTTACTCCCAGGGCCGCTCCTACGAGCAGTACTTC.